The clone carrying this TCR beta chain appeared once. The repertoire was sequenced with immunoSEQ multiplex PCR; TCRdb's copy has only in-frame clones and lacks some. The repertoire includes approximately 150,000 clones, approximately 80% of them detected once, and about 5.2% sits in the top ten. Individuals drawn from about 26 US areas were about 18 to 95 years old. Cohort allocation depended upon clinical history that participants reported. Germline V gene lookup returns CDR1 MNHEY and CDR2 SVGEGT. V trimming: 4 bases; J trimming: 3 bases; junction bases outside the gene matches: 8. The CDR3 consists of 15 residues. This specimen comes from a study of blood T cell repertoires in COVID-19. Background on the study: Sites across the United States, Italy and Spain contributed samples from acute and convalescent COVID-19. In each case, the material was cDNA or gDNA derived from T cells, B-cell-depleted T cells, or PBMCs.

J is TRBJ2-7 and V is TRBV6-2 or TRBV6-3; 8 nucleotides agree with TRBD1. The sample consisted of PBMCs or T cells enriched from blood (not recorded which). The origin of this receptor is a man aged 65 to 79 who had been exposed to COVID-19. Written as DNA, the CDR3 is TGTGCCAGCAGTTTCGCCCCCGGGACAGGCTACGAGCAGTACTTC. Translating gives CASSFAPGTGYEQYF.